This TCR beta chain was identified during a study of blood T cell repertoires in COVID-19. Study overall: Sites across the United States, Italy and Spain contributed samples from acute and convalescent COVID-19. The analysed material was cDNA or gDNA that came from T cells, B-cell-depleted T cells, or PBMCs.

Original data processing: Estimation of nucleated cell counts relied on the amplification of reference gene primers. The assay was immunoSEQ multiplex PCR, and TCRdb's table has in-frame clones only and misses some. V and J calls and clone size follow that table, whereas D and trimming were derived from the DNA. The sample has about 120,000 clones; roughly 79% are singletons. Trimming stripped 1 base from V and 4 bases from J, with 12 bases between. The V gene's germline CDR1 is SGHTS and CDR2 YDEGEE. This CDR3 has 14 residues. The chain uses TRBV5-8 and TRBJ2-7; weak D call: TRBD2 (5 bases). The receptor comes from a man between 70 and 80 years old with acute or convalescent COVID-19. The sequenced material came from peripheral blood. CDR3 amino acids: CASSLREHIYEQYF. The CDR3 coding sequence is TGTGCCAGCAGCTTGAGGGAGCATATATACGAGCAGTACTTC.